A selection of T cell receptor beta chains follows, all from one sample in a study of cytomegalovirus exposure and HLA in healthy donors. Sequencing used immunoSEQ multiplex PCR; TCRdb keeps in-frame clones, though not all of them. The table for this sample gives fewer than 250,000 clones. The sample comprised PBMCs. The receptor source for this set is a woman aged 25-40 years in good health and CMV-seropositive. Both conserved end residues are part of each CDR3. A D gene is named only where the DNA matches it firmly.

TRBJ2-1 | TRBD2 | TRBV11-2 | TGTGCCAGCAGCCACACCAGCGGGAGCTCCTACAATGAGCCGTTCTTC | CASSHTSGSSYNEPFF
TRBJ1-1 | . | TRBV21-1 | TGTGCCAGCAGCAAAAAAAACCCCGGGGGGGACAGCGCCACTGAAGCTTTCTTT | CASSKKNPGGDSATEAFF
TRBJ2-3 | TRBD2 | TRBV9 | TGTGCCAGCAGCGTAGGGGGCGGGAGGAGCACAGATACGCAGTATTTT | CASSVGGGRSTDTQYF
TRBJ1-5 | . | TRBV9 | TGTGCCAGCGGGGTGGGGGCCGGCAATCAGCCCCAGCATTTT | CASGVGAGNQPQHF
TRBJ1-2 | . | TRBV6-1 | TGTGCCAGCAGCCAAGGGGGGGCTGGCTACACCTTC | CASSQGGAGYTF
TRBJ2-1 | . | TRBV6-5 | TGTGCCAGCAGCTATCAGGGGAAGCAGTTCTTC | CASSYQGKQFF
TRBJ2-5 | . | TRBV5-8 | TGTGCCAGCACCGATCTCACAGCCACCCCTTCGTACTTC | CASTDLTATPSYF
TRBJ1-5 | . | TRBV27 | TGTGCCAGCAGTAACGGACAACCCAATCAGCCCCAGCATTTT | CASSNGQPNQPQHF
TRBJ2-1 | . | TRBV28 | TGTGCCAGCAGGCCGATATCTAGCAGCTACAATGAGCAGTTCTTC | CASRPISSSYNEQFF
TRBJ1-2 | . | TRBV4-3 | TGCGCCAGCAGCCAAGTCGGGGTCAACTATGGCTACACCTTC | CASSQVGVNYGYTF
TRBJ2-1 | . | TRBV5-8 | TGTGCCAGCCTCGGACTACGGAATGAGCAGTTCTTC | CASLGLRNEQFF
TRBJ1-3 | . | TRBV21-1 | TGTTCGCAGGGTTGGGATGGAAACACCATATATTTT | CSQGWDGNTIYF
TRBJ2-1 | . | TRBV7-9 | TGTGCCAGCAGCTTAGCTAGCGTCGGTGAGCAGTTCTTC | CASSLASVGEQFF
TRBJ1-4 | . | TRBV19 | TGTGCCAGTAGTTTATTGGCAGGGCCTAATGAAAAACTGTTTTTT | CASSLLAGPNEKLFF
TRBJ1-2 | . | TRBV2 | TGTGCCAGCAGTGTGGAGGGAATTGGAGGGGAGGATGGCTACACCTTC | CASSVEGIGGEDGYTF
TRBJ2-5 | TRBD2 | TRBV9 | TGTGCCAGCAGCGTAGCTACCGCGGGGGTCCAAGAGACCCAGTACTTC | CASSVATAGVQETQYF
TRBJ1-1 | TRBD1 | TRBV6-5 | TGTGCCAGCAGTTCCCCAGACAGGGGGCTGAACACTGAAGCTTTCTTT | CASSSPDRGLNTEAFF
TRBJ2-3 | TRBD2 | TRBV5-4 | TGTGCCAGCAGCCCGGGGGGGAGGGGTACAGATACGCAGTATTTT | CASSPGGRGTDTQYF